This T cell receptor beta chain came from a study of OX40 agonist ivuxolimab in advanced cancers. Study background: Those treated in dose escalation had hepatocellular carcinoma, melanoma, renal cell cancer or head and neck cancer.

With 1 base removed from V and 2 bases from J, the gap between germline ends came to 11 bases. The CDR3 length is 15 residues. Germline lookup yields CDR1 MDHEN and CDR2 SYDVKM. Assay used: immunoSEQ multiplex PCR; TCRdb lists only in-frame clones, some missing. Here the sample spans tens of thousands of clones, 85% being singletons. Points on this clone: Its antigen is undetermined.

Overall study findings and caveats: At 0.1 to 3.0 mg/kg and by week 6, clonal expansion occurred in CD4+ and CD8+ blood T cells.

The chain employs TRBV28 and TRBJ1-2; no definite D call. This sequence originates from an adult with an advanced solid tumor such as melanoma, head and neck, liver or kidney cancer. The sequenced sample was CD4+ or CD8+ T cells sorted from blood, obtained in a trial of the OX40 agonist ivuxolimab. The CDR3: CASSLSSGGNYGYTF. The CDR3 nucleotides read TGTGCCAGCAGTTTATCCTCGGGAGGGAACTATGGCTACACCTTC.